This T cell receptor (beta chain) derives from a study of T-cell reconstitution after alpha-beta-depleted transplantation in children. Preparation of the TCRbeta library was carried out with unique molecular identifiers. TCRdb re-analysed the PCR reads in MiXCR, keeping a single row per CDR3 protein. The top ten clones hold approximately 8.6% of a sample with some 300,000 distinct CDR3 sequences, almost 8% of them seen once. Regarding the study as a whole: Newly generated T cells supplied most T-cell counts and diversity one year post-transplant.

This CDR3 is 17 amino acids long. V was shortened by 4 bases and J by 0 bases, with 16 bases between the two germline ends. Germline CDR1 SGDLS, CDR2 YYNGEE. This clonotype was observed many times. Its antigen is still unknown. This TCR derives from a female patient aged 2-9 years who had a stem cell transplant for Fanconi anemia, so the T cells may come from the graft donor. The genes are TRBV9 and TRBJ2-2; no firm D call. The sample in question was peripheral blood, obtained 360 days after TCRalphabeta/CD19-depleted stem cell transplant. For the CDR3, the DNA is TGTGCCAGCAGCCCAAAGCCAATCAGAACGAACACCGGGGAGCTGTTTTTT. Amino acid sequence: CASSPKPIRTNTGELFF.